This record looks at one TCR beta chain sequence and its context. The antigen remains unidentified. The protocol was immunoSEQ multiplex PCR, while the TCRdb copy is restricted to in-frame clones and leaves out a portion. Of roughly 180,000 clones listed, approximately 90% were seen once; the top ten hold 2.5% to 3%. This specimen comes from a study of T cell responses to AZD1222 COVID-19 vaccine. Study-level results: Donors were largely white British and mainly female; clonal diversity was possibly underestimated. Nearly half of the spike-specific TCRs reportedly recognize variant regions that carry no mutations. Baseline testing showed seropositivity in only six AZD1222 recipients.

Trimming pared 6 bases from V and 5 bases from J, leaving 11 bases between. The CDR3 has 13 residues. Germline CDR1 reads MNHEY; CDR2 reads SVGAGI. V and J are TRBV6-5 and TRBJ2-1; unclear D gene. This TCR was sampled from an adult in good health. Sequencing was performed on peripheral blood, taken on day 0 of AZD1222 vaccination. The CDR3 DNA is TGTGCCAGCAGGGAGACAAATAACAATGAGCAGTTCTTC. This translates into CASRETNNNEQFF.